A selection of T cell receptor beta chains follows, all from one sample in a study of metastatic and nonmetastatic thyroid tumors. TCRdb called clones again from the PCR reads with MiXCR. The repertoire holds tens of thousands of clones, with about 25% as singletons. The specimen sequenced was blood. The receptors derive from a female donor with papillary thyroid cancer or a benign thyroid nodule (not recorded which). Some clones in this sample may be carry-over from other donors' samples. The CDR3 runs from the conserved cysteine through the conserved F or W. The D gene is left open where the match is weak. Clone size is not always given. Where it is, it says once, few, many or a class for expanded clones.

size: few
J: TRBJ2-1
D: -
V: TRBV28
DNA: TGTGCCAGCAGTTGGGCCCTGGCGAGCGATGAGCAGTTCTTC
CDR3: CASSWALASDEQFF

size: many
J: TRBJ2-7
D: -
V: TRBV7-2
DNA: TGTGCCAGCAGCTTGGGGCCCTCTAGTTTGGACGAGCAGTACTTC
CDR3: CASSLGPSSLDEQYF

size: -
J: TRBJ2-7
D: -
V: TRBV20-1
DNA: TGCAGTGCTAGCCATGACCTCAGGGGCGCACCCTACGAGCAGTACTTC
CDR3: CSASHDLRGAPYEQYF

size: -
J: TRBJ2-3
D: -
V: TRBV5-1
DNA: TGCGCCAGCAGCCCTGTGACCAACACAGATACGCAGTATTTT
CDR3: CASSPVTNTDTQYF

size: -
J: TRBJ2-2
D: TRBD2
V: TRBV20-1
DNA: TGCAGTGCCAGGACTAGCGGGGGGACGCACACCGGGGAGCTGTTTTTT
CDR3: CSARTSGGTHTGELFF

size: many
J: TRBJ1-4
D: TRBD1
V: TRBV28
DNA: TGTGCCAGCAGCCCCGTGGGGCGGGGCGGAGGGGGCGAACTGTTTTTT
CDR3: CASSPVGRGGGGELFF

size: many
J: TRBJ2-1
D: TRBD2
V: TRBV24-1
DNA: TGTGCCACCAGTGATTTTATCAGGACTAGCGGGAGGAATGAGCAGTTCTTC
CDR3: CATSDFIRTSGRNEQFF

size: few
J: TRBJ1-4
D: -
V: TRBV28
DNA: TGTGCCAGCAGTTTATGGTCAGGGTCTAATGAAAAACTGTTTTTT
CDR3: CASSLWSGSNEKLFF

size: many
J: TRBJ2-2
D: TRBD2
V: TRBV24-1
DNA: TGTGCCACCAGTGAGGGGACTACTATGAGCGGGGAGCTGTTTTTT
CDR3: CATSEGTTMSGELFF

size: many
J: TRBJ2-2
D: -
V: TRBV5-4
DNA: TGTGCCAGCAGCTTGGCAGGCGGGGAGCTGTTTTTT
CDR3: CASSLAGGELFF

size: medium-sized
J: TRBJ2-1
D: -
V: TRBV6-1
DNA: TGTGCCAGCCACCCCGGACAGATCAATGAGCAGTTCTTC
CDR3: CASHPGQINEQFF

size: -
J: TRBJ1-4
D: -
V: TRBV30
DNA: TGTGCCTGGAGTGCTCGGCCGAATGAAAAACTGTTTTTT
CDR3: CAWSARPNEKLFF

size: -
J: TRBJ1-2
D: TRBD1
V: TRBV14
DNA: TGTGCCAGCAGCCAGGACAGGGTTGGCTACACCTTC
CDR3: CASSQDRVGYTF

size: many
J: TRBJ2-1
D: TRBD1
V: TRBV12-3/TRBV12-4
DNA: TGTGCCAGCAGTTTCGGGGACAGGGTTAGTAATGAGCAGTTCTTC
CDR3: CASSFGDRVSNEQFF

size: many
J: TRBJ2-7
D: -
V: TRBV7-2
DNA: TGTGCCAGCAGCTTAAACAGGGTCACGTACGAGCAGTACTTC
CDR3: CASSLNRVTYEQYF

size: many
J: TRBJ2-2
D: -
V: TRBV6-2/TRBV6-3
DNA: TGTGCCAGCAGTCCTCGTTGGGAGCTGTTTTTT
CDR3: CASSPRWELFF

size: -
J: TRBJ2-7
D: TRBD1
V: TRBV6-2/TRBV6-3
DNA: TGTGCCAGCAGTTCGGACAGGGGGGCGTACGAGCAGTACTTC
CDR3: CASSSDRGAYEQYF

size: few
J: TRBJ2-3
D: -
V: TRBV11-1
DNA: TGTGCCAGCAGCTTAGCGGGGAGAGACACAGATACGCAGTATTTT
CDR3: CASSLAGRDTDTQYF

size: once
J: TRBJ1-2
D: -
V: TRBV7-3
DNA: TGTGCCAGCAGCTTAAGTGGCAGCTCACCCATCTACGGCTACACCTTC
CDR3: CASSLSGSSPIYGYTF

size: many
J: TRBJ2-1
D: TRBD2
V: TRBV4-3
DNA: TGCGCCAGCACGGCCGGGACTAGCGGGAGTAATGAGCAGTTCTTC
CDR3: CASTAGTSGSNEQFF

size: many
J: TRBJ2-7
D: -
V: TRBV3-1
DNA: TGTGCCAGCAGCCTACTCTCCTACGAGCAGTACTTC
CDR3: CASSLLSYEQYF

size: many
J: TRBJ1-6
D: -
V: TRBV5-6
DNA: TGTGCCAGCAGCTTGGTTAGCGGATCACCCCTCCACTTT
CDR3: CASSLVSGSPLHF

size: many
J: TRBJ1-5
D: -
V: TRBV6-1
DNA: TGTGCCAGCAGCCACCGGGGGGGGCAGCCCCAGCATTTT
CDR3: CASSHRGGQPQHF